A single sample is the source of the 27 T cell receptor beta chains below, sequenced in a study of T cells in Graves' hyperthyroidism and ophthalmopathy (dated 2019 in TCRdb). Library construction relied on multiplex PCR. The data were produced on an Illumina HiSeq 2000. Amplification of TCR beta CDR3 regions was carried out from RNA transcripts. The TCR CDR3 was subjected to a first round of RT-PCR using the HTBI primer set and the Qiagen OneStep RT-PCR kit. The public reads were run again by TCRdb, first through fastp at Q25 and then through MiXCR, and only productive beta chains were kept. Rows with a matching CDR3 protein are joined into one entry that keeps the most common DNA and genes. This sample lists over 650,000 distinct CDR3 sequences; 16% were detected once. The ten most abundant clones make up approximately 8.4% of the sample. Sequencing was carried out using blood. The receptor set was obtained from a man younger than 35 with Graves' hyperthyroidism.

This clonotype was recorded a few times. The chain has TRBV4-1 and TRBJ2-7; 9 bases map to TRBD1. CDR3 length: 15 residues. Germline V gene data show CDR1 as MGHRA and CDR2 as YSYEKL. Trimming took 3 bases from V and 3 from J; bases not matched to a gene: 6. The CDR3 region is CASSQRQGDVYEQYF. CDR3 DNA: TGCGCCAGCAGCCAGAGACAGGGGGATGTCTACGAGCAGTACTTC.

At least ten counts were recorded for this clonotype. The chain joins TRBV28 to TRBJ2-1; 8 nucleotides line up with TRBD2. Germline-derived CDR1 and CDR2 are MDHEN and SYDVKM. The CDR3 length is 15 residues. With V trimmed by 6 bases and J by 6 bases, 10 bases remained unmatched. The DNA for the CDR3 is TGTGCCAGCAGAAGGGCCGGGACTAGTGGCAATGAGCAGTTCTTC. This codes for CASRRAGTSGNEQFF. Combining the CDR3 with reference TRBV28 and TRBJ2-1 gives the whole variable domain DVKVTQSSRYLVKRTGEKVFLECVQDMDHENMFWYRQDPGLGLRLIYFSYDVKMKEKGDIPEGYSVSREKKERFSLILESASTNQTSMYLCASRRAGTSGNEQFFGPGTRLTVL.

This clonotype was seen a few times. At one boundary the junction diverges from the germline segment, which might be a read error. This chain links TRBV18 with TRBJ1-2, with D perhaps matching TRBD1 (5 bases). The germline V gene has CDR1 KGHSH and CDR2 LQKENI. The CDR3 covers 16 residues. The CDR3 DNA is TGTGCCAGCCCACCTAAGACAGCAAGTTCTAACTATGGCTACACCTTC. It yields the protein CASPPKTASSNYGYTF. The complete variable domain, with remaining parts taken from reference TRBV18 and TRBJ1-2, reads NAGVMQNPRHLVRRRGQEARLRCSPMKGHSHVYWYRQLPEEGLKFMVYLQKENIIDESGMPKERFSAEFPKEGPSILRIQQVVRGDSAAYFCASPPKTASSNYGYTFGSGTRLTVV.

The chain combines TRBV4-1 with TRBJ1-2, with D hard to call. Germline lookup yields CDR1 MGHRA and CDR2 YSYEKL. V dropped 1 base and J dropped 0 bases, with 9 bases sitting between them. This CDR3 is 15 amino acids long. CDR3 residues: CASSQGSGSNYGYTF. The CDR3 bases are TGCGCCAGCAGCCAAGGTAGCGGATCTAACTATGGCTACACCTTC.

This clonotype was counted at least ten times. This chain uses TRBV7-8 with TRBJ2-1, with D perhaps being TRBD1 or TRBD2 (5 bases each). CDR1 is SGHVS, CDR2 FQNEAQ, per germline. V lost 5 bases to trimming and J lost 9 bases, with 14 bases between them. The CDR3 runs 13 residues. The CDR3 reads CASSGTVAREQFF. CDR3 sequence (DNA): TGTGCCAGCAGCGGGACGGTAGCGCGTGAGCAGTTCTTC.

This clonotype occurred many times. V gene TRBV30 combines with J gene TRBJ1-1; 9 nucleotides align to TRBD1. The CDR3 has 15 residues. The germline gives CDR1 GTSNPN, CDR2 SVGIG (reference sequence). V gave up 3 bases and J gave up 0 bases; unmatched junction bases: 5. CDR3 region: CAWSAGTGLNTEAFF. CDR3 in DNA: TGTGCCTGGAGCGCCGGGACAGGGCTGAACACTGAAGCTTTCTTT.

This clonotype was counted many times. This chain connects TRBV5-1 to TRBJ2-2; D possibly matches TRBD1 or TRBD2 (5 bases each). Germline V gives CDR1 SGHRS, CDR2 YFSETQ. This CDR3 has 15 residues. V lost 6 bases and J lost 6, with 18 bases in between. CDR3 sequence reads: CASKAAGTYPGELFF. The CDR3 DNA sequence: TGCGCCAGCAAGGCCGCAGGGACGTACCCCGGGGAGCTGTTTTTT.

In its sample, this clonotype was seen many times. The V and J genes are TRBV7-8 and TRBJ1-1; 7 bases agree with TRBD1. From germline, CDR1 is SGHVS and CDR2 FQNEAQ. V was clipped by 3 bases and J by 4 bases; unmatched bases: 8. CDR3 length: 15 residues. This CDR3 reads CASSLGHRGATEAFF. In nucleotides, the CDR3 is TGTGCCAGCAGCTTGGGGCACAGGGGTGCCACTGAAGCTTTCTTT. The variable domain in full, completed from reference TRBV7-8 and TRBJ1-1, reads GAGVSQSPRYKVAKRGQDVALRCDPISGHVSLFWYQQALGQGPEFLTYFQNEAQLDKSGLPSDRFFAERPEGSVSTLKIQRTQQEDSAVYLCASSLGHRGATEAFFGQGTRLTVV.

This clonotype has only a few counts. The rearrangement joins TRBV20-1 to TRBJ2-3, with D perhaps TRBD1 (5 bases). The length of the CDR3 is 16 residues. Germline CDR1 reads DFQATT; CDR2 reads SNEGSKA (reference sequence). The ends were cut back, 3 bases at V and 0 bases at J, with 16 bases in the middle. The CDR3 nucleotides read TGCAGTGCTAGTAGACAGTCAGCCGCTAGCACAGATACGCAGTATTTT. This codes for CSASRQSAASTDTQYF.

This chain links TRBV19 with TRBJ2-1; TRBD2 agrees at 9 bases. The ends lost 3 bases at V and 12 bases at J; junction bases unmatched: 12. CDR1 and CDR2 from the germline V gene are LNHDA and SQIVND (reference sequence). The CDR3 extends over 15 amino acids. In nucleotides, the CDR3 is TGTGCCAGTAGTATCGTATGGCGGGAGGGGGAGGGGCAGTTCTTC. It codes for CASSIVWREGEGQFF.

The V call is TRBV7-2, the J call TRBJ1-6, with a tentative D call TRBD1 (6 bases). V lost 4 bases to trimming and J lost 7 bases, with 17 bases between them. The germline V gene encodes CDR1 SGHTA and CDR2 FQGNSA. This CDR3 is built from 16 residues. The CDR3 sequence is CASSSEAGDRNSPLHF. CDR3 sequence (DNA): TGTGCCAGCAGCTCTGAGGCAGGGGATCGGAATTCACCCCTCCACTTT. The variable domain in full, completed from reference TRBV7-2 and TRBJ1-6, reads GAGVSQSPSNKVTEKGKDVELRCDPISGHTALYWYRQSLGQGLEFLIYFQGNSAPDKSGLPSDRFSAERTGGSVSTLTIQRTQQEDSAVYLCASSSEAGDRNSPLHFGNGTRLTVT.

This clonotype was counted at least ten times. This CDR3 reads CASSLGGQGTASSNQPQHF. The CDR3 region has the DNA TGTGCCAGCAGTTTAGGGGGACAGGGGACGGCTAGTAGCAATCAGCCCCAGCATTTT. V and J are TRBV27 and TRBJ1-5; 10 bases are shared with TRBD1. The CDR3 spans 19 residues. Germline assignment: CDR1 MNHEY and CDR2 SMNVEV (reference sequence). V lost 2 bases and J lost 0; bases outside the gene matches: 10.

This clonotype came up a few times. The chain links TRBV2 to TRBJ1-1; D uncertain. Germline assignment: CDR1 SNHLY and CDR2 FYNNEI. The V end lost 8 bases, the J end lost 0 bases, and 10 bases lay between the germline ends. There are 13 residues in the CDR3. CDR3 amino acids: CASPREVNTEAFF. The CDR3 bases are TGTGCCAGCCCCCGGGAGGTGAACACTGAAGCTTTCTTT.

This clonotype showed up just a few times. This chain joins TRBV10-3 and TRBJ2-5; D perhaps matches TRBD2 (6 bases). The CDR3 is 15 amino acids. The germline V and J ends were trimmed by 4 bases and 1 base, with 13 bases remaining between them. Germline assignment: CDR1 ENHRY and CDR2 SYGVKD. DNA of the CDR3: TGTGCCATCAGTGGTCTCCGGGGGACCCAAGAGACCCAGTACTTC. Protein product: CAISGLRGTQETQYF.

This clonotype was seen repeatedly, ten times or more. The V and J genes are TRBV7-8 and TRBJ2-5, with no clear D. Germline CDR1 and CDR2: SGHVS and FQNEAQ. V lost 5 bases to trimming and J lost 5 bases, with 21 bases between them. The CDR3 runs 16 residues. CDR3 sequence reads: CASSPRSSAYRETQYF. For the CDR3, the DNA is TGTGCCAGCAGCCCACGAAGCTCCGCTTATCGGGAGACCCAGTACTTC.

This chain connects TRBV14 to TRBJ2-1; D remains ambiguous. The germline V gene has CDR1 SGHDN and CDR2 FVKESK. The ends were cut back, 1 base at V and 7 bases at J, with 8 bases in the middle. The CDR3 consists of 13 residues. CDR3 amino acids: CASSQVGSNEQFF. Here the CDR3 DNA reads TGTGCCAGCAGCCAAGTGGGGTCGAATGAGCAGTTCTTC.

This chain uses TRBV9 with TRBJ1-2; D perhaps matches TRBD1 (5 bases). The CDR3 loop spans 16 amino acids. Trimming removed 3 bases from V and 0 bases from J, with 15 bases in between. From germline, CDR1 is SGDLS and CDR2 YYNGEE. The CDR3 DNA reads as TGTGCCAGCAGCGGGGATGGGACGGCAACTAACTATGGCTACACCTTC. This codes for CASSGDGTATNYGYTF.

In its sample, this clonotype was seen many times. This sequence joins TRBV28 and TRBJ2-5; TRBD2 might be the D (6 bases). This CDR3 has 13 amino acids. In germline, CDR1 is MDHEN, CDR2 SYDVKM. Trimming shortened V by 7 bases and J by 5 bases, and 14 bases separated the two germline ends. The CDR3, as DNA: TGTGCCAGCAATCTAGACGGAGGGGAGACCCAGTACTTC. It codes for CASNLDGGETQYF.

This clonotype was seen repeatedly, ten times or more. The chain is built from TRBV29-1 and TRBJ2-3; 8 bases are a match to TRBD2. The CDR3 runs to 16 residues. Germline loops: CDR1 SQVTM, CDR2 ANQGSEA. V lost 7 bases, J lost 0 bases, and 12 bases stayed unmatched. The CDR3, as DNA: TGCAGCGGCGAGGGGCTAGCGGGCGCTAGCACAGATACGCAGTATTTT. Translation gives CSGEGLAGASTDTQYF.

This clonotype was seen many times. The rearrangement uses TRBV28 and TRBJ1-5; D remains unclear. Germline CDR1 MDHEN, CDR2 SYDVKM. Trimming removed 2 bases at V and 0 bases at J, with 5 bases between. The CDR3 length is 14 residues. The CDR3 DNA reads as TGTGCCAGCAGTTTACTTGATAGCAATCAGCCCCAGCATTTT. It translates to CASSLLDSNQPQHF.

This clonotype was detected many times. The chain combines TRBV29-1 with TRBJ1-2, with D possibly being TRBD1 (6 bases). Germline V gives CDR1 SQVTM, CDR2 ANQGSEA. There are 14 residues in the CDR3. V was trimmed by 3 bases and J by 5 bases, leaving 16 bases between them. Here the CDR3 reads CSVDFLPGHYGYTF. The CDR3 DNA reads TGCAGCGTTGACTTCCTACCGGGACATTATGGCTACACCTTC.

This clonotype was counted only a few times. This chain joins TRBV7-8 and TRBJ2-2, with 8 bases lining up with TRBD2. This CDR3 is 16 amino acids long. The V segment lost 2 bases and the J segment 5 bases; nucleotides outside the gene matches: 7. Germline V gives CDR1 SGHVS, CDR2 FQNEAQ. The CDR3 DNA reads TGTGCCAGCAGCTTATCAGCGGGAGTTGAAACCGGGGAGCTGTTTTTT. Amino acid sequence: CASSLSAGVETGELFF.

This clonotype was seen repeatedly, ten times or more. J is TRBJ1-1 and V is TRBV20-1, with TRBD1 identical over 7 bases. V trimming: 1 base; J trimming: 4 bases; junction bases outside the gene matches: 9. The CDR3 is 15 amino acids. In germline, CDR1 is DFQATT, CDR2 SNEGSKA (reference sequence). Here the CDR3 reads CSARGGGQGGTEAFF. CDR3 nucleotides: TGCAGTGCTAGAGGGGGTGGGCAGGGGGGCACTGAAGCTTTCTTT.

This clonotype was counted a few times. The chain combines TRBV11-2 with TRBJ2-7; the match to TRBD2 covers 13 bases. The CDR3 runs 18 residues. CDR1 and CDR2 from the germline V gene are SGHAT and FQNNGV. V was pared by 1 base and J by 2 bases, with 8 bases of the junction left unmatched. The CDR3 coding sequence is TGTGCCAGCAGCTTAGCCCTGGGACTAGCGGGAACTACCTACGAGCAGTACTTC. Translated, it gives CASSLALGLAGTTYEQYF. The entire variable domain, with the rest obtained from reference TRBV11-2 and TRBJ2-7, is as follows: EAGVAQSPRYKIIEKRQSVAFWCNPISGHATLYWYQQILGQGPKLLIQFQNNGVVDDSQLPKDRFSAERLKGVDSTLKIQPAKLEDSAVYLCASSLALGLAGTTYEQYFGPGTRLTVT.

This clonotype was found a few times. The chain joins TRBV11-1 to TRBJ1-1; weak D call: TRBD1 (5 bases). The CDR3 runs to 15 residues. V lost 5 bases and J 4 bases, leaving 17 bases between the germline ends. Germline lookup yields CDR1 SGHAT and CDR2 FQDESV (reference sequence). CDR3 in DNA: TGTGCCAGCAGCCTAACGCGGGGCCGCTTCACTGAAGCTTTCTTT. Its protein is CASSLTRGRFTEAFF.

This clonotype was observed a handful of times. The rearrangement links TRBV6-5 to TRBJ2-5; 10 nucleotides match TRBD1. CDR3 size: 14 residues. V lost 2 bases to trimming and J lost 4 bases; unmatched junction nucleotides: 1. Per the germline V gene, CDR1 is MNHEY and CDR2 is SVGAGI. CDR3 region: CASSYDRGLETQYF. CDR3 in DNA: TGTGCCAGCAGTTACGACAGGGGGCTAGAGACCCAGTACTTC.

Only a few counts were recorded for this clonotype. The chain links TRBV18 to TRBJ1-1, with D maybe TRBD1 (6 bases). The V end lost 4 bases, the J end lost 0 bases, and 12 bases lay between the germline ends. Germline CDR1 and CDR2: KGHSH and LQKENI. The CDR3 extends over 15 amino acids. The CDR3 is CASSQGVTMNTEAFF. CDR3 DNA: TGTGCCAGCTCACAGGGGGTAACCATGAACACTGAAGCTTTCTTT.